Shown below are 2 T cell receptor beta chains from a single sample sequenced in a study of OX40 agonist ivuxolimab in advanced cancers. The assay was immunoSEQ multiplex PCR, and TCRdb's table has in-frame clones only and misses some. The profile covers around 35,000 clones, with around 73% appearing a single time and about 20% taken by the ten largest. The sample here was CD4+ or CD8+ T cells sorted from blood, taken in a trial of the OX40 agonist ivuxolimab. The receptor set was obtained from an adult with an advanced solid tumor such as melanoma, head and neck, liver or kidney cancer.

The chain carries TRBV21-1 and TRBJ2-7; the table's D call of TRBD1 was not tested on the DNA. TRBV21-1 counts as a pseudogene. The CDR3 has 14 amino acids. CDR3 DNA: TGTGCCAGCAGCAAGGGGACAGGGTTAGAAGAGCAGTACTTC. Translated: CASSKGTGLEEQYF.

This rearrangement joins TRBV19 to TRBJ2-7, with D perhaps being TRBD1 or TRBD2 (6 bases each). CDR3 length: 15 residues. V lost 5 bases and J 4 bases, leaving 18 bases between the germline ends. From germline, CDR1 is LNHDA and CDR2 SQIVND (reference sequence). The CDR3 region is CASSLGGTKTYEQYF. CDR3 bases: TGTGCCAGTAGTCTAGGGGGGACAAAGACTTACGAGCAGTACTTC. The variable domain in full, with the rest retrieved from reference TRBV19 and TRBJ2-7, is DGGITQSPKYLFRKEGQNVTLSCEQNLNHDAMYWYRQDPGQGLRLIYYSQIVNDFQKGDIAEGYSVSREKKESFPLTVTSAQKNPTAFYLCASSLGGTKTYEQYFGPGTRLTVT.